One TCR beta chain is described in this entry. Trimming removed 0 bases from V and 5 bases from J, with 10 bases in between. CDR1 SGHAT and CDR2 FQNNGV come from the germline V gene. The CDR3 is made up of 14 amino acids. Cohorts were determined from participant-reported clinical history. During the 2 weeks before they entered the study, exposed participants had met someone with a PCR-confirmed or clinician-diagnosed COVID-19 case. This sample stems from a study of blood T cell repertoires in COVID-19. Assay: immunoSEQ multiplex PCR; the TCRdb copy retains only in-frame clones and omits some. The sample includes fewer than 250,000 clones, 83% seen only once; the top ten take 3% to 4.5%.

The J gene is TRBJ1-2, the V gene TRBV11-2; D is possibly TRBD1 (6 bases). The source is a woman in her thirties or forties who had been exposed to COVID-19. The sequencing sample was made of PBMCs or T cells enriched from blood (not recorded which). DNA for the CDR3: TGTGCCAGCAGCTTAGATGGGCAGGGGTATGGCTACACCTTC. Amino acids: CASSLDGQGYGYTF.